Presented here are 25 T cell receptor beta chains from one specimen sequenced in a study of blood T cell repertoires in COVID-19. Here immunoSEQ multiplex PCR was the method, and the copy in TCRdb shows in-frame clones only, minus some. Among 200,000 to 250,000 clones listed, approximately 86% were seen once. The sample comprised peripheral blood. Receptor source: a woman aged 50 to 60 with COVID-19, enrolled during active disease.

CDR3 DNA sequence: TGCGCCAGCAGCTCTAGCCGACAGGTCTACGAGCAGTACTTC. It is translated as CASSSSRQVYEQYF. This chain links TRBV5-1 with TRBJ2-7, with D perhaps matching TRBD1 (6 bases). The V and J ends lost 3 bases and 3 bases respectively, with 13 bases between them. The CDR3 totals 14 residues. Germline CDR1 and CDR2: SGHRS and YFSETQ.

The V gene is TRBV11-2, the J gene TRBJ1-3, with a tentative D call TRBD1 (6 bases). Trimming removed 5 bases at V and 4 bases at J, with 21 bases between. The CDR3 totals 17 residues. CDR1 and CDR2 from the germline V gene are SGHAT and FQNNGV. CDR3 DNA: TGTGCCAGCAGCCCCTTCCTGGACAGCAGGTCCGGAAACACCATATATTTT. It translates to CASSPFLDSRSGNTIYF.

The gene calls are TRBV9 and TRBJ2-7; TRBD1 is a possible D gene (5 bases). The CDR3 runs to 13 residues. V shed 0 bases and J shed 9 bases, with 13 bases lying between them. From germline, CDR1 is SGDLS and CDR2 YYNGEE. CDR3: CASSVGKADTQYF. As DNA, the CDR3 is TGTGCCAGCAGCGTAGGGAAGGCGGACACGCAGTACTTC.

The CDR3 loop is CASSLEGVGNSGETQYF. The CDR3 nucleotides read TGCGCCAGCAGCTTGGAAGGTGTGGGGAATAGCGGGGAGACCCAGTACTTC. V usage is TRBV5-1 and J usage is TRBJ2-5, with 7 bases identical to TRBD2. The CDR3 contains 17 residues. Looked up from germline, CDR1 is SGHRS and CDR2 is YFSETQ. The V segment lost 0 bases and the J segment 5 bases; nucleotides outside the gene matches: 13.

The chain recombines TRBV5-1 with TRBJ2-3; the match to TRBD2 covers 9 bases. The trim removed 0 bases at V and 6 bases at J, leaving 2 bases unmatched. CDR1 is SGHRS, CDR2 YFSETQ, per germline. The CDR3 has 14 amino acids. CDR3 nucleotides: TGCGCCAGCAGCTTGGTAGCGGGGGTGGATACGCAGTATTTT. Its protein is CASSLVAGVDTQYF.

The gene calls are TRBV6-6 and TRBJ1-5; 7 nucleotides agree with TRBD1. The CDR3 is made up of 15 amino acids. From germline, CDR1 is MNHNY and CDR2 SVGAGI (reference sequence). V was pared by 2 bases and J by 3 bases, with 4 bases of the junction left unmatched. The CDR3 protein is CASSYPDRINQPQHF. The CDR3 nucleotides read TGTGCCAGCAGTTACCCGGACAGGATCAATCAGCCCCAGCATTTT.

This clone was observed once. This chain links TRBV11-2 with TRBJ2-7; 11 bases agree with TRBD2. The length of the CDR3 is 14 residues. The V and J ends lost 1 base and 9 bases, in that order; junction bases with no gene match: 5. The germline gives CDR1 SGHAT, CDR2 FQNNGV. CDR3: CASSLVRLAGGQYF. CDR3 sequence (DNA): TGTGCCAGCAGCTTAGTCCGGCTAGCGGGGGGGCAGTACTTC.

The chain recombines TRBV5-6 with TRBJ2-7, with D tentatively TRBD2 (5 bases). The CDR3 loop spans 13 amino acids. Germline V gives CDR1 SGHDT, CDR2 YYEEEE. The V end lost 0 bases, the J end lost 6 bases, and 10 bases lay between the germline ends. In DNA form, the CDR3 reads TGTGCCAGCAGCTTGGTAGGAGAGGGCGAGCAGTACGTC. This codes for CASSLVGEGEQYV.

The rearrangement links TRBV5-1 to TRBJ1-1, with TRBD1 matching over 8 bases. Germline CDR1 SGHRS, CDR2 YFSETQ. The CDR3 is made up of 15 amino acids. J gave up 0 bases and V 3 bases, and 4 bases lay outside the gene matches. CDR3 bases: TGCGCCAGCAGCTCAGGGGGCTCGATGAACACTGAAGCTTTCTTT. Its translation: CASSSGGSMNTEAFF.

V and J are TRBV19 and TRBJ1-1, with D perhaps matching TRBD1 (5 bases). With 9 bases removed from V and 0 bases from J, the gap between germline ends came to 14 bases. Germline V gene lookup returns CDR1 LNHDA and CDR2 SQIVND (reference sequence). This CDR3 comprises 14 residues. This CDR3 reads CASRSDSMNTEAFF. The CDR3 nucleotides are TGTGCCAGCCGGTCCGACAGCATGAACACTGAAGCTTTCTTT.

The CDR3 DNA is TGTGCCACCAGCAGGTTTAGGGGTTCAGATACGCAGTATTTT. It yields the protein CATSRFRGSDTQYF. The chain uses TRBV15 and TRBJ2-3; weak D call: TRBD1 (5 bases). Trimming removed 3 bases at V and 4 bases at J, with 11 bases between. This CDR3 spans 14 amino acids. In germline, CDR1 is LNHNV, CDR2 YYDKDF (reference sequence).

The chain has TRBV5-1 and TRBJ1-2; no definite D call. This CDR3 is built from 14 residues. Germline-derived CDR1 and CDR2 are SGHRS and YFSETQ. Trimming stripped 3 bases from V and 4 bases from J, with 13 bases between. Here the CDR3 DNA reads TGCGCCAGCAGCTCTCTCGGGATATCCTATGGCTACACCTTC. Translation gives CASSSLGISYGYTF.

V is TRBV4-1 and J is TRBJ1-2, with TRBD1 identical over 10 bases. CDR3 length: 21 amino acids. Unmatched junction bases numbered 23, after V lost 2 bases and J lost 5 bases. CDR1 is MGHRA and CDR2 is YSYEKL in the germline V gene. CDR3 DNA sequence: TGCGCCAGCAGCCAACTAATCTCCCGGGACAGGGGTAAAGCCTTCCGTTATGGCTACACCTTC. The encoded protein is CASSQLISRDRGKAFRYGYTF.

The rearrangement joins TRBV28 to TRBJ1-5, with D possibly TRBD1 on 5 matching bases. CDR1 and CDR2 (germline): MDHEN, SYDVKM. The germline V and J ends were trimmed by 4 bases and 6 bases, with 10 bases remaining between them. The CDR3 has 13 amino acids. The DNA for the CDR3 is TGTGCCAGCAGTTGGGGGGTGGGTCAGCCCCAGCATTTT. Its translation is CASSWGVGQPQHF.

The genes are TRBV28 and TRBJ1-1; 8 bases fit TRBD1. V was clipped by 6 bases and J by 6 bases; unmatched bases: 12. The length of the CDR3 is 15 residues. Germline CDR1 and CDR2: MDHEN and SYDVKM. For the CDR3, the DNA is TGTGCCAGCAGATATCCCGGCACACAGGGGGCTGAAGCTTTCTTT. This translates into CASRYPGTQGAEAFF. The full variable domain, with the rest looked up from reference TRBV28 and TRBJ1-1, is DVKVTQSSRYLVKRTGEKVFLECVQDMDHENMFWYRQDPGLGLRLIYFSYDVKMKEKGDIPEGYSVSREKKERFSLILESASTNQTSMYLCASRYPGTQGAEAFFGQGTRLTVV.

This sequence joins TRBV11-2 and TRBJ2-7; 9 bases line up with TRBD1. The CDR3 sequence is 16 residues long. The germline CDR1 and CDR2 sequences are SGHAT and FQNNGV. Losses at the gene ends were 2 bases for V and 0 bases for J; bases not matched to a gene: 5. The CDR3 coding sequence is TGTGCCAGCAGCTTATCTGGACAGGGGACCTCCTACGAGCAGTACTTC. Its protein product is CASSLSGQGTSYEQYF.

This rearrangement joins TRBV4-1 to TRBJ1-6; tentatively, D is TRBD1 (5 bases). The V end was cut by 2 bases, the J end by 10 bases, with 9 bases between. Looked up from germline, CDR1 is MGHRA and CDR2 is YSYEKL. CDR3 length equals 13 residues. This CDR3 reads CASSQPGGSPLHF. In nucleotides, the CDR3 is TGCGCCAGCAGCCAACCTGGGGGGTCACCCCTCCACTTT.

In its sample, this clone was seen once. CDR3 bases: TGTGCCAGCAGTTTAGCGGGGAGCTCCTACGAGCAGTACGTC. Translated, it gives CASSLAGSSYEQYV. The chain employs TRBV6-5 and TRBJ2-7; 8 bases agree with TRBD2. The CDR3 is 14 residues long. CDR1 is MNHEY, CDR2 SVGAGI, per germline. The J segment lost 0 bases and the V segment lost 4 bases, leaving 2 bases of the junction unmatched.

This chain links TRBV9 with TRBJ2-1; TRBD2 matches 10 bases. Germline assignment: CDR1 SGDLS and CDR2 YYNGEE. The CDR3 length is 15 residues. Germline trimming cut 0 bases from V and 6 bases from J; bases unmatched to any gene: 3. CDR3 loop: CASSVGSGGPNEQFF. The CDR3 region has the DNA TGTGCCAGCAGCGTAGGTAGCGGGGGGCCCAATGAGCAGTTCTTC.

DNA for the CDR3: TGTGCCATCAGTGACGCGGGGGGCGCCCCTAACTATGGCTACACCTTC. Amino acids: CAISDAGGAPNYGYTF. The chain recombines TRBV10-3 with TRBJ1-2; a possible D gene is TRBD1 (6 bases). The CDR3 is made up of 16 amino acids. Trimming cost V 3 bases and J 0 bases, with 14 bases left between them. CDR1 ENHRY and CDR2 SYGVKD come from the germline V gene.

The chain couples TRBV19 to TRBJ2-1, with 10 bases lining up with TRBD2. The CDR3 has 18 residues. Germline assignment: CDR1 LNHDA and CDR2 SQIVND (reference sequence). V shed 5 bases and J 0 bases; nucleotides not matched to a gene: 10. CDR3 in amino acids: CASSWGSGGSSSYNEQFF. Here the CDR3 DNA reads TGTGCCAGTAGTTGGGGTAGCGGGGGGTCCAGCTCCTACAATGAGCAGTTCTTC.

This clone was observed a single time. The chain joins TRBV6-6 to TRBJ1-2; D is unresolved. Per germline, CDR1 MNHNY and CDR2 SVGAGI (reference sequence). This CDR3 contains 15 residues. V dropped 2 bases and J dropped 6 bases, with 16 bases sitting between them. The CDR3 reads CASSYLKTSEDGYTF. CDR3 nucleotides: TGTGCCAGCAGTTACCTCAAAACCAGTGAGGATGGCTACACCTTC.

The V and J genes are TRBV11-2 and TRBJ2-3, with 7 bases aligning to TRBD2. The CDR3 is made up of 15 amino acids. Germline values: CDR1 SGHAT, CDR2 FQNNGV. J gave up 5 bases and V 1 base, and 6 bases lay outside the gene matches. The CDR3 DNA sequence: TGTGCCAGCAGCTTAGTCGGGGGGAAAGGAGATACGCAGTATTTT. Its protein is CASSLVGGKGDTQYF. Variable domain in full (rest from reference TRBV11-2 and TRBJ2-3): EAGVAQSPRYKIIEKRQSVAFWCNPISGHATLYWYQQILGQGPKLLIQFQNNGVVDDSQLPKDRFSAERLKGVDSTLKIQPAKLEDSAVYLCASSLVGGKGDTQYFGPGTRLTVL.

The V call is TRBV6-5, the J call TRBJ1-2; 9 bases align to TRBD1. Germline V gives CDR1 MNHEY, CDR2 SVGAGI. Trimming took 6 bases from V and 7 from J; bases not matched to a gene: 6. This CDR3 contains 13 residues. The CDR3 coding sequence is TGTGCCAGCAGCCCCGGGACAGGGTCTGGCTACACCTTC. This translates into CASSPGTGSGYTF.

The V call is TRBV28, the J call TRBJ2-4; 10 nucleotides align to TRBD2. V dropped 6 bases and J dropped 0; count of bases not matched to a gene: 11. CDR1 is MDHEN, CDR2 SYDVKM, per germline. There are 18 residues in the CDR3. The CDR3 loop reads CASSYSLAGDLAKNIQYF. The DNA of the CDR3 is TGTGCCAGCAGCTATTCGCTAGCGGGGGATCTAGCCAAAAACATTCAGTACTTC.